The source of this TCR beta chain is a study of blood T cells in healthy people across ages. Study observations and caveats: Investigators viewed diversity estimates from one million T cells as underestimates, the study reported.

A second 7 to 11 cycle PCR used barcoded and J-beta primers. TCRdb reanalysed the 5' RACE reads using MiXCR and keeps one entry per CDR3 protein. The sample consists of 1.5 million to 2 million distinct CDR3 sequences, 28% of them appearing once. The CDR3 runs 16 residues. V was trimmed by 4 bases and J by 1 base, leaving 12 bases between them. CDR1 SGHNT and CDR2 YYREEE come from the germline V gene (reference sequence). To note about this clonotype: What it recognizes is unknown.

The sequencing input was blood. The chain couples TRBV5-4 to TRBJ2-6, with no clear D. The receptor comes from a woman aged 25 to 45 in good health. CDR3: CASSLRLESGANVLTF. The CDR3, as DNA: TGTGCCAGCAGCCTACGCCTAGAATCTGGGGCCAACGTCCTGACTTTC.